These 22 T cell receptor beta chains were sequenced from one sample in a study of T cells in Graves' hyperthyroidism and ophthalmopathy. Amplification yielded TCR beta CDR3 regions, with RNA transcripts as the source. First-round RT-PCR with HTBI primers amplified the TCR CDR3 region. Each CDR3 protein gets one entry after TCRdb re-called the multiplex PCR reads with MiXCR. The repertoire holds over 150,000 distinct CDR3 sequences, with about a sixth as singletons. The specimen sequenced was blood. The source is a woman aged 45 to 65 with Graves' hyperthyroidism.

In its sample, this clonotype was seen a few times. The J gene is TRBJ2-5, the V gene TRBV11-2, with no clear D. V lost 5 bases, J lost 5 bases, and 21 bases lay in between. The CDR3 is made up of 16 amino acids. From germline, CDR1 is SGHAT and CDR2 FQNNGV. The CDR3 nucleotides are TGTGCCAGCAGCCAGAGGACCCAAAAGTCGGCGGAGACCCAGTACTTC. Translating it yields CASSQRTQKSAETQYF.

Ten or more counts support this clonotype. The chain uses TRBV5-8 and TRBJ2-1; D possibly corresponds to TRBD1 (6 bases). The CDR3 length is 15 residues. Germline V gene lookup returns CDR1 SGHTS and CDR2 YDEGEE. Trimming removed 3 bases from V and 8 bases from J, with 18 bases in between. The CDR3 DNA is TGTGCCAGCAGCTCCGCACAGGGAGATTGGTATGAGCAGTTCTTC. Translation gives CASSSAQGDWYEQFF.

The table lists this clonotype with many counts. The rearrangement links TRBV12-3 or TRBV12-4 to TRBJ1-1; D call uncertain. The CDR3 extends over 13 amino acids. Trimming shortened V by 7 bases and J by 1 base, and 10 bases separated the two germline ends. CDR3 sequence reads: CASTAWRNTEAFF. As DNA, the CDR3 is TGTGCCAGCACCGCGTGGAGGAACACTGAAGCTTTCTTT.

This clonotype was counted at least ten times. This chain connects TRBV10-1 to TRBJ2-3; weak D call: TRBD1 (5 bases). CDR3 length equals 14 residues. In germline, CDR1 is WNHNN, CDR2 SYGVQD (reference sequence). Between the trimmed V and J ends, which lost 2 bases and 2 bases, there was a span of 8 bases. In DNA, the CDR3 is TGCGCCAGCAGTGAGAGGGGCCTCACAGATACGCAGTATTTT. Amino acids: CASSERGLTDTQYF.

The genes are TRBV19 and TRBJ2-7, with 12 bases identical to TRBD2. Germline CDR1 reads LNHDA; CDR2 reads SQIVND (reference sequence). V gave up 11 bases and J gave up 4 bases; unmatched junction bases: 6. The length of the CDR3 is 13 residues. The CDR3 nucleotides are TGTGCCTCCAGACTAGCGGGAGCGTACGAGCAGTACTTC. This codes for CASRLAGAYEQYF.

The sample holds a few counts of this clonotype. V is TRBV12-3 or TRBV12-4 and J is TRBJ1-2; D remains ambiguous. V was cut by 8 bases and J by 0 bases, with 16 bases left in between. The CDR3 spans 15 residues. CDR3 sequence (DNA): TGTGCCAGCGCTGGGTTTAGGAAGACTAACTATGGCTACACCTTC. Translation: CASAGFRKTNYGYTF.

Points on this clonotype: Given a much more abundant clone one base away, this may be a read error. The chain joins TRBV27 to TRBJ1-2; 7 nucleotides align to TRBD1. V lost 5 bases to trimming and J lost 7 bases; unmatched junction nucleotides: 7. The germline gives CDR1 MNHEY, CDR2 SMNVEV (reference sequence). The CDR3 has 13 residues. CDR3 coding DNA: TGTGCCAGCAGTCCTAGGACAGGATGTGGCTACACCTTC. Translated: CASSPRTGCGYTF.

This clonotype was recorded at least ten times. The chain employs TRBV28 and TRBJ1-3; 7 bases line up with TRBD1. The ends lost 5 bases at V and 8 bases at J; junction bases unmatched: 18. Germline assignment: CDR1 MDHEN and CDR2 SYDVKM. The CDR3 is made up of 17 amino acids. The CDR3 spells CASSPAETGINRDTIYF. In DNA form, the CDR3 reads TGTGCCAGCAGTCCCGCCGAGACAGGGATAAATAGAGACACCATATATTTT.

To note about this clonotype: This may come from a read error, since a much larger clone is one base off. The V gene is TRBV20-1, the J gene TRBJ2-5, with D unclear. Matching the DNA end better, TRBJ2-1 makes the J call doubtful. Germline values: CDR1 DFQATT, CDR2 SNEGSKA (reference sequence). This CDR3 is built from 10 residues. This CDR3 reads CSARARTQFF. The CDR3 nucleotides are TGCAGTGCTAGAGCGCGGACCCAGTTCTTC.

This clonotype has a count of ten or more. The J gene is TRBJ2-2, the V gene TRBV11-3; 9 nucleotides match TRBD2. Looked up from germline, CDR1 is SGHNT and CDR2 is YENEEA. The CDR3 spans 16 residues. Unmatched junction bases numbered 6, after V lost 3 bases and J lost 4 bases. CDR3 DNA sequence: TGTGCCAGCAGCTTGGGCGGGAGGGCCGGCACCGGGGAGCTGTTTTTT. This encodes CASSLGGRAGTGELFF.

This clonotype was seen ten or more times. This chain uses TRBV6-2 or TRBV6-3 with TRBJ2-1, with TRBD2 matching 15 bases. The CDR3 extends over 17 amino acids. In germline, CDR1 is MNHEY, CDR2 SVGEGT. Trimming at V came to 2 bases and at J to 9 bases, leaving 8 bases not matched to a gene. For the CDR3, the DNA is TGTGCCAGCAGTTACGCGGGACTAGCGGGAGGCGACTTTGAGCAGTTCTTC. This translates into CASSYAGLAGGDFEQFF.

A few counts support this clonotype. The chain recombines TRBV19 with TRBJ2-2; possibly TRBD2 for D (6 bases). This CDR3 comprises 13 residues. CDR1 LNHDA and CDR2 SQIVND come from the germline V gene (reference sequence). V was cut by 6 bases and J by 7 bases, with 12 bases left in between. CDR3 amino acids: CASRAGPGGELFF. The CDR3 nucleotides read TGTGCCAGTAGGGCGGGACCCGGCGGGGAGCTGTTTTTT.

This clonotype was found many times. The gene calls are TRBV27 and TRBJ2-3; possibly TRBD2 for D (6 bases). V was pared by 5 bases and J by 6 bases, with 15 bases between. Germline-derived CDR1 and CDR2 are MNHEY and SMNVEV (reference sequence). This CDR3 region has 14 residues. The CDR3 loop reads CASSPRTTRDTQYF. DNA for the CDR3: TGTGCCAGCAGTCCACGGACTACTCGTGATACGCAGTATTTT.

This clonotype showed up many times. The chain links TRBV6-1 to TRBJ2-1, with 8 bases lining up with TRBD2. This CDR3 has 17 amino acids. Germline lookup yields CDR1 MNHNS and CDR2 SASEGT. The trim removed 2 bases at V and 6 bases at J, leaving 12 bases unmatched. The CDR3 here is CASSESGVAGIPNEQFF. The DNA for the CDR3 is TGTGCCAGCAGTGAAAGCGGGGTAGCGGGAATTCCCAATGAGCAGTTCTTC.

The chain has TRBV12-3 or TRBV12-4 and TRBJ1-6; perhaps TRBD1 as D (6 bases). CDR3 size: 17 residues. V dropped 7 bases and J dropped 0 bases, with 16 bases sitting between them. DNA for the CDR3: TGTGCCAGCACCCCCCCGGGGGCGAGCTCCTATAATTCACCCCTCCACTTT. Translation gives CASTPPGASSYNSPLHF.

This clonotype was observed many times. The chain couples TRBV27 to TRBJ1-5; D possibly corresponds to TRBD1 (5 bases). The V gene's germline CDR1 is MNHEY and CDR2 SMNVEV (reference sequence). Trimming left V 5 bases short and J 2 bases short, with 16 bases between. CDR3 length: 16 amino acids. The CDR3, as DNA: TGTGCCAGCAGTCCCTGGGTCGGAGGGGGCAATCAGCCCCAGCATTTT. Protein product: CASSPWVGGGNQPQHF.

This clonotype was counted a few times. One junction end does not reproduce the germline sequence, and a read error may be involved. CDR3 sequence reads: CASRVTLRALYEQHF. The CDR3 region has the DNA TGTGCCAGCCGAGTGACTTTGAGGGCCCTCTACGAGCAGCACTTC. The chain links TRBV6-4 to TRBJ2-7; perhaps TRBD2 as D (5 bases). In germline, CDR1 is MRHNA, CDR2 SNTAGT. This CDR3 comprises 15 residues.

This chain connects TRBV20-1 to TRBJ2-7, with 10 bases that match TRBD2. The V gene end was trimmed by 0 bases and the J gene end by 5 bases; junction bases not matched to a gene: 4. Germline V gives CDR1 DFQATT, CDR2 SNEGSKA (reference sequence). The CDR3 is 14 residues long. CDR3 sequence (DNA): TGCAGTGCTAGAGATCCAGCGGGAGGGAACGAGCAGTACTTC. As protein: CSARDPAGGNEQYF.

The rearrangement uses TRBV11-2 and TRBJ2-2, with 11 positions matching TRBD2. CDR1 SGHAT and CDR2 FQNNGV come from the germline V gene. CDR3 length: 18 residues. J lost 6 bases, V lost 1 base, and 10 bases had no gene match. CDR3 amino acids: CASSLVWLAGGGAGELFF. In nucleotides, the CDR3 is TGTGCCAGCAGCTTAGTGTGGCTAGCGGGAGGAGGTGCCGGGGAGCTGTTTTTT.

Note on this clonotype: One end of the junction does not line up with germline, which may come from a read error. V and J are TRBV19 and TRBJ2-6; 7 nucleotides align to TRBD1. This CDR3 is built from 19 residues. Germline V CDR1 and CDR2: LNHDA, SQIVND (reference sequence). CDR3 nucleotide sequence: TGTGCCAGTAGCCCAGCACTAGGACAGGCCTCCTCTGGGGCCAACGTCCTGGCTTTC. Translation: CASSPALGQASSGANVLAF.

V usage is TRBV3-1 and J usage is TRBJ2-3; D call uncertain. V shed 4 bases and J shed 6 bases, with 8 bases lying between them. The CDR3 is made up of 12 amino acids. Germline V CDR1 and CDR2: LGHDT, YNNKEL (reference sequence). As DNA, the CDR3 is TGTGCCAGCAGCCGAGGTTACGATACGCAGTATTTT. Translation gives CASSRGYDTQYF.

V is TRBV5-1 and J is TRBJ2-1, with 7 bases fitting TRBD1. V dropped 4 bases and J dropped 3; count of bases not matched to a gene: 7. CDR1 is SGHRS and CDR2 is YFSETQ in the germline V gene. CDR3 length: 15 amino acids. CDR3 DNA: TGCGCCAGCAGCGGGACAGTTACTATCTACAATGAGCAGTTCTTC. Its translation is CASSGTVTIYNEQFF.